The clone carrying this T cell receptor (beta chain) was recorded only once. CDR3 length: 13 residues. V was clipped by 3 bases and J by 1 base, with 7 bases between them. In germline, CDR1 is SGHKS, CDR2 YYEKEE (reference sequence). Profiling relied on immunoSEQ multiplex PCR, and the TCRdb table lists in-frame clones only, not all of them. The table has some 70,000 clones, roughly 88% seen once; the top ten hold around 0.72%. This entry comes from a study of stem cell transplantation in POMP-related autoinflammatory disease. Sample: CD4+ T cells from PBMCs, taken after stem cell transplantation. This clonotype was obtained from a human patient with POMP-related autoinflammation and immune dysregulation (PRAID). The T cells may partly be graft donor cells. V is TRBV5-5 and J is TRBJ2-5; D may match TRBD1 or TRBD2 (5 bases each). CDR3 coding DNA: TGTGCCAGCAGCTGGGGGATCCAAGAGACCCAGTACTTC. Residues: CASSWGIQETQYF.